A selection of T cell receptor beta chains follows, all from one sample in a study of HIV-infected patients and healthy controls. Using its own MiXCR run on the 5' RACE reads, TCRdb lists one record per CDR3 protein. The sample lists 60,000 to 70,000 distinct CDR3 sequences; approximately 21% were seen once. Material for sequencing was CD4+ T cells from blood. The receptors shown here come from a human donor in good health. Both conserved end residues are trimmed from each CDR3.

V gene	CDR3 length	CDR3 protein
TRBV5-1	12	ASSPGSGSYEQY
TRBV7-2	12	ASSLDLLAHTQY
TRBV11-2	13	ASRAHGLVQETQY
TRBV6-5	13	ASSYYTSGSYEQY
TRBV19	12	AIGTGANTGELF
TRBV20-1	12	SARDRDSNYGYT
TRBV19	10	ASSYGNQPQH
TRBV6-2/TRBV6-3	13	ASTQPQLSTNEQF
TRBV12-3/TRBV12-4	12	ASSFRGMAYEQY
TRBV5-5	15	ASSHGQVSPYTGELF
TRBV6-2/TRBV6-3	12	ASSLQGMNTEAF
TRBV4-2	15	ASSQRATSGGLDTQY
TRBV6-2/TRBV6-3	11	ASSDVWGAEAF
TRBV20-1	14	SARKIPRGGNTEAF
TRBV12-3/TRBV12-4	16	ASSSILPRDRVPYEQY
TRBV10-3	13	AISEGGLSTDTQY
TRBV19	14	ASMRLAGVNTGELF
TRBV9	11	ASSRGDGNTIY
TRBV25-1	15	ASSESTSGTRAYEQY
TRBV20-1	13	SAGGLEVSNQPQH
TRBV6-2/TRBV6-3	14	ASSFDGQGKNYEQY
TRBV7-9	14	ASRRMGQGATDTQY
TRBV2	8	ASRAIEAF
TRBV14	13	ASSPVTISTDTQY
TRBV5-5	11	ASSLEPDHPQH
TRBV20-1	13	SAKPGAGAFDTQY
TRBV6-5	13	ASSATGAQWTPLH
TRBV12-3/TRBV12-4	15	ASSLLDGAGANQPQH
TRBV19	12	ASSMITGIEKLF
TRBV6-1	13	ASSERDRGGQPQH
TRBV11-1	11	ASSFSRAPEAF
TRBV9	15	ASSVAPGGVYGNTIY
TRBV7-6	13	ASSLGTGSNQPQH
TRBV3-1	13	ASSQVRGDKNIQY
TRBV4-1	14	ASSQGQGTQNSPLH
TRBV20-1	12	SARRRTGTTEAF
TRBV15	15	ATSRGGAGVREDTQY
TRBV5-5	13	ASGGTVGSNQPQH
TRBV5-4	13	ASSLAGLAGNEQY
TRBV20-1	10	SAPTSRDEQY
TRBV6-5	13	ASSPGVTGTTEAF
TRBV18	12	ASTTGTYTDTQY
TRBV7-3	13	ASSLTGVPGGEAF